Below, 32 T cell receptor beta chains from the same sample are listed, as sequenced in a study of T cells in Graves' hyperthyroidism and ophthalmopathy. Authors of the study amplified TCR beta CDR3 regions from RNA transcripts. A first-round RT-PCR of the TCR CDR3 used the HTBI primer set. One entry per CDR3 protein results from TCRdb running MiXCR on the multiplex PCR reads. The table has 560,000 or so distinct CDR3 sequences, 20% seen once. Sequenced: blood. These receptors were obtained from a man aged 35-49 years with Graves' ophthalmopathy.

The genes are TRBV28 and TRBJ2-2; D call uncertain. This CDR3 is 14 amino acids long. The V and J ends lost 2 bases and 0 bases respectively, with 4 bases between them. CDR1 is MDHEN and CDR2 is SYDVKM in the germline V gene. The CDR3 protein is CASSLNANTGELFF. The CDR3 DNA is TGTGCCAGCAGTTTAAATGCGAACACCGGGGAGCTGTTTTTT.

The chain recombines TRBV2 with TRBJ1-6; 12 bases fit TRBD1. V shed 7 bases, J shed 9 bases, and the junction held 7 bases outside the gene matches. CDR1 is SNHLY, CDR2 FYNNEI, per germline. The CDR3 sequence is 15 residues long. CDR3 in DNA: TGTGCCAGCACCTTGGGACAGGGGGCGAGTTCACCCCTCCACTTT. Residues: CASTLGQGASSPLHF.

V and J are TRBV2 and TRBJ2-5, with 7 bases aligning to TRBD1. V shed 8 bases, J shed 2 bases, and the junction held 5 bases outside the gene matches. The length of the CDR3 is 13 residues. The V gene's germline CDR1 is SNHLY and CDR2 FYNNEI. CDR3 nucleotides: TGTGCCAGCGTTAGGGACAGTCAAGAGACCCAGTACTTC. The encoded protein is CASVRDSQETQYF.

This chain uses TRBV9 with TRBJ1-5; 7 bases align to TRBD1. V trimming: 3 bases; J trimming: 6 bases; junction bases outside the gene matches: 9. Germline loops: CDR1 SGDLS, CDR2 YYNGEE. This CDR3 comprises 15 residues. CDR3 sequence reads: CASSARGLRAQPQHF. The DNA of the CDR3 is TGTGCCAGCAGCGCGAGGGGGCTGAGGGCTCAGCCCCAGCATTTT.

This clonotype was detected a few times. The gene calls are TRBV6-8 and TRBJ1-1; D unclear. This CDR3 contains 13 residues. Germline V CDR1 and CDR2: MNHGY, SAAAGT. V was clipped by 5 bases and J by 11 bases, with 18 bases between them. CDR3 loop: CASSPDPSGRAFF. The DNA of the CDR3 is TGTGCCAGCAGTCCGGACCCCTCGGGGAGGGCTTTCTTT.

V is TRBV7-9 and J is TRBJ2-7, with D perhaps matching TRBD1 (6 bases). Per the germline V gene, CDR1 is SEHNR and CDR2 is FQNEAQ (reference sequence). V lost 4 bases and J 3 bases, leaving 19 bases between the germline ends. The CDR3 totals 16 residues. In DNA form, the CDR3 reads TGTGCCAGCAGCTCCCGAGGGGGATCGGTAAACTACGAGCAGTACTTC. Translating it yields CASSSRGGSVNYEQYF.

The CDR3 DNA reads TGTGCCAGCAGCCAAAACATCCTAGCGAACTACAATGAGCAGTTCTTC. Translation gives CASSQNILANYNEQFF. The rearrangement links TRBV7-2 to TRBJ2-1; D is perhaps TRBD2 (6 bases). The CDR3 extends over 16 amino acids. The V gene's germline CDR1 is SGHTA and CDR2 FQGNSA. Between the trimmed V and J ends, which lost 5 bases and 3 bases, there was a span of 17 bases.

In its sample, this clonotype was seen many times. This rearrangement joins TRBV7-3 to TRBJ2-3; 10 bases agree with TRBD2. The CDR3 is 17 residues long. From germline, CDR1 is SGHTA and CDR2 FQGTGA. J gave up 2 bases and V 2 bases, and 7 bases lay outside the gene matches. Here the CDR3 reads CASSLRVAGGITDTQYF. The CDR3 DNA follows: TGTGCCAGCAGCTTACGGGTAGCGGGGGGTATCACAGATACGCAGTATTTT.

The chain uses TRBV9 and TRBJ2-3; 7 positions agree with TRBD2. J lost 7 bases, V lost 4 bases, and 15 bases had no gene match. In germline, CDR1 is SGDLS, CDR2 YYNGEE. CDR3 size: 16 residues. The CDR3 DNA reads TGTGCCAGCAGCCCTGGGACTCCCGGGGGGAGGAATACGCAGTATTTT. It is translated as CASSPGTPGGRNTQYF. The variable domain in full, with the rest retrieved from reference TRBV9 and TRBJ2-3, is DSGVTQTPKHLITATGQRVTLRCSPRSGDLSVYWYQQSLDQGLQFLIQYYNGEERAKGNILERFSAQQFPDLHSELNLSSLELGDSALYFCASSPGTPGGRNTQYFGPGTRLTVL.

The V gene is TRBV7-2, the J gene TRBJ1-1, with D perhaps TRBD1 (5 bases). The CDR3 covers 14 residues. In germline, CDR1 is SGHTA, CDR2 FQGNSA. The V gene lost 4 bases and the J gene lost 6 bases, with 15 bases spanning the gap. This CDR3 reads CASSYSPGVAEAFF. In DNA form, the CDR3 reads TGTGCCAGCAGCTATAGCCCGGGGGTGGCTGAAGCTTTCTTT.

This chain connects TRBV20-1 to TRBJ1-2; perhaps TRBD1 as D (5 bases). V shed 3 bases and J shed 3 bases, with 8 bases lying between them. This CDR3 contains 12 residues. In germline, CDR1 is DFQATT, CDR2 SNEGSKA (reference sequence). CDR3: CSASKGDYGYTF. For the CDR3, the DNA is TGCAGTGCTAGTAAAGGGGACTATGGCTACACCTTC.

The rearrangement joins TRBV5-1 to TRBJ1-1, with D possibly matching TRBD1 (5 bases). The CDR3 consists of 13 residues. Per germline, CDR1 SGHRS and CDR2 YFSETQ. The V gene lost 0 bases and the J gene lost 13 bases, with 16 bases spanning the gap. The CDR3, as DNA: TGCGCCAGCAGCTTGGGGGACGGCCGTGAGTTTTTCTTT. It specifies CASSLGDGREFFF.

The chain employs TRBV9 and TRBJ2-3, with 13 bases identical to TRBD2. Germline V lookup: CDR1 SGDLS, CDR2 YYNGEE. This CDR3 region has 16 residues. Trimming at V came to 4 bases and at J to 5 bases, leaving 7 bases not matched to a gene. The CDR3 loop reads CASSPGTSGVEDTQYF. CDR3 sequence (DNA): TGTGCCAGCAGCCCCGGGACTAGCGGGGTGGAAGATACGCAGTATTTT. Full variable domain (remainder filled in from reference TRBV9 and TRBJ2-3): DSGVTQTPKHLITATGQRVTLRCSPRSGDLSVYWYQQSLDQGLQFLIQYYNGEERAKGNILERFSAQQFPDLHSELNLSSLELGDSALYFCASSPGTSGVEDTQYFGPGTRLTVL.

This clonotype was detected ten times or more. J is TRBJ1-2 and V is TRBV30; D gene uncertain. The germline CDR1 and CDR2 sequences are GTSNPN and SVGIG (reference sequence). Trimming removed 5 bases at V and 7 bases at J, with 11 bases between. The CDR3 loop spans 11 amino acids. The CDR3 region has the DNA TGTGCCTGGGGGCACCATCGTGGCTACACCTTC. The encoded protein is CAWGHHRGYTF.

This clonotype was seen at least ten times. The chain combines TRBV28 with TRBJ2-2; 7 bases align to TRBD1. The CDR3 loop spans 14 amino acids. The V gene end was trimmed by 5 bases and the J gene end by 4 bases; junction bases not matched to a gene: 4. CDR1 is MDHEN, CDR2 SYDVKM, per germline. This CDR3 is CASSPGQFTGELFF. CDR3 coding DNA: TGTGCCAGCAGTCCGGGACAGTTCACCGGGGAGCTGTTTTTT.

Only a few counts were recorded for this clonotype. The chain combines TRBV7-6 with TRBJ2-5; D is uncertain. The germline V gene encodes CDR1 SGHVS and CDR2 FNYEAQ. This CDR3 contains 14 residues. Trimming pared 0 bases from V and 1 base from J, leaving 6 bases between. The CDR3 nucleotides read TGTGCCAGCAGCTTAGCGCCCGTCCAAGAGACCCAGTACTTC. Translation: CASSLAPVQETQYF.

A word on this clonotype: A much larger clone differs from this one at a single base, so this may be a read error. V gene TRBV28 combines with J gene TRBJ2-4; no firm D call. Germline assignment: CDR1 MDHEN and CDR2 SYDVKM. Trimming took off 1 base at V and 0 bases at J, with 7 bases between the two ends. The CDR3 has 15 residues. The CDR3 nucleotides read TGTGCCAGCAGTTTATTAACCCTAGCCAAAAACATTCAGTACTTC. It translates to CASSLLTLAKNIQYF.

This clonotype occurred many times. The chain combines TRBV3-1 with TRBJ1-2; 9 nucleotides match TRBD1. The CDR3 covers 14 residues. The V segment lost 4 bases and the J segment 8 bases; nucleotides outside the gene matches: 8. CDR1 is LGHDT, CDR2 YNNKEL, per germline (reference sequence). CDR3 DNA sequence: TGTGCCAGCAGCCTTAAACAGGGGGCAAAAGGCTACACCTTC. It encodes CASSLKQGAKGYTF.

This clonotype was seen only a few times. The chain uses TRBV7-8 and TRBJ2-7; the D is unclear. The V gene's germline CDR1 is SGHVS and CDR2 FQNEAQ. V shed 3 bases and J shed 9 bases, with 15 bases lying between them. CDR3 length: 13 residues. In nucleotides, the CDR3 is TGTGCCAGCAGCTTCTCCACGCAGATATGGCAGTACTTC. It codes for CASSFSTQIWQYF. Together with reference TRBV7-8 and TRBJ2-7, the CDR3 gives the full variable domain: GAGVSQSPRYKVAKRGQDVALRCDPISGHVSLFWYQQALGQGPEFLTYFQNEAQLDKSGLPSDRFFAERPEGSVSTLKIQRTQQEDSAVYLCASSFSTQIWQYFGPGTRLTVT.

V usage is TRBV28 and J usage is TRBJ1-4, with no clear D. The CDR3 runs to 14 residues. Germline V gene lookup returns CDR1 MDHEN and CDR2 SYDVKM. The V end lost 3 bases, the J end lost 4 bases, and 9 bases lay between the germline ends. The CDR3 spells CASSFGGFNEKLFF. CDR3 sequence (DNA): TGTGCCAGCAGTTTCGGAGGGTTTAATGAAAAACTGTTTTTT.

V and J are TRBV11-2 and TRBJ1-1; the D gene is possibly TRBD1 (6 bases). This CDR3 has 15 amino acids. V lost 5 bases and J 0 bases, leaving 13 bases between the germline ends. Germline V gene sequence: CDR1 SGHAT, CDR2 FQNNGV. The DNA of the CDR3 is TGTGCCAGCAGCCCGTTTCAGGGGATGAACACTGAAGCTTTCTTT. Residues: CASSPFQGMNTEAFF.

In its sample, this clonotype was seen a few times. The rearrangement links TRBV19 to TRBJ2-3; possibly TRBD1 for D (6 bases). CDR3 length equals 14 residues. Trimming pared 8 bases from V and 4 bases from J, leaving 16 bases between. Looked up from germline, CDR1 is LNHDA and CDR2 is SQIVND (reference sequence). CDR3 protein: CASGPGAIADTQYF. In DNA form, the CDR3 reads TGTGCCAGTGGCCCAGGGGCTATCGCAGATACGCAGTATTTT.

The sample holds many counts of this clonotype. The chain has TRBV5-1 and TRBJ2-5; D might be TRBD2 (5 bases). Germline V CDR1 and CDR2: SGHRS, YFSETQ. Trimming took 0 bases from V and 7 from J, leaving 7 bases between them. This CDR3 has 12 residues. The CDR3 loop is CASSLDSGTQYF. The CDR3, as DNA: TGCGCCAGCAGCTTGGACAGCGGGACCCAGTACTTC.

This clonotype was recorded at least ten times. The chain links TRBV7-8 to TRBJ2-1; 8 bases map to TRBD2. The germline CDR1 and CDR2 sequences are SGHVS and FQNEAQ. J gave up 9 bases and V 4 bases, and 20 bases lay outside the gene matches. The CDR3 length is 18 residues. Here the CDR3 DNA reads TGTGCCAGCAGCTCAACAGATCCGGGACTAGGTTCCCCCGGTGAGCAGTTCTTC. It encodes CASSSTDPGLGSPGEQFF.

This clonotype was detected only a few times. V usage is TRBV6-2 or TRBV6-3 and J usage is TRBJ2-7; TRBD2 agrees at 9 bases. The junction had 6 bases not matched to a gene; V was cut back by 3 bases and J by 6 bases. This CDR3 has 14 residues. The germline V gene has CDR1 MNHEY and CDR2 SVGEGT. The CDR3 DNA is TGTGCCAGCAGTTATGACGGGACTAGCCGCGAGCAGTACTTC. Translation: CASSYDGTSREQYF.

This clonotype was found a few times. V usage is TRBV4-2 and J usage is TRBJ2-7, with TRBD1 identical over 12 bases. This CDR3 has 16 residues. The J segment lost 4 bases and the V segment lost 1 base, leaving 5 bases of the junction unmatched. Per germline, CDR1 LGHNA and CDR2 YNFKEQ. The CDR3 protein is CASSQAVGQGAYEQYF. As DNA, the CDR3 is TGTGCCAGCAGCCAAGCTGTGGGACAGGGGGCTTACGAGCAGTACTTC.

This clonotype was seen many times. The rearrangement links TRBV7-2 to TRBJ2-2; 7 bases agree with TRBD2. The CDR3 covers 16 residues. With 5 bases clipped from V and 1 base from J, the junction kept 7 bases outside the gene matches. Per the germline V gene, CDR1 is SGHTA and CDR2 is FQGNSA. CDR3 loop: CASSPRGVKNTGELFF. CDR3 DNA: TGTGCCAGCAGCCCCCGGGGGGTAAAGAACACCGGGGAGCTGTTTTTT.

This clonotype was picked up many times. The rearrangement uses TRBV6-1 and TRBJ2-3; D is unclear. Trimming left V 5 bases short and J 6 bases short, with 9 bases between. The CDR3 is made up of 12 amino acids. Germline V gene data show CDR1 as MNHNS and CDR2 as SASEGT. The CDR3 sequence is CASSYRPDTQYF. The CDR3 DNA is TGTGCCAGCAGTTATAGGCCGGATACGCAGTATTTT.

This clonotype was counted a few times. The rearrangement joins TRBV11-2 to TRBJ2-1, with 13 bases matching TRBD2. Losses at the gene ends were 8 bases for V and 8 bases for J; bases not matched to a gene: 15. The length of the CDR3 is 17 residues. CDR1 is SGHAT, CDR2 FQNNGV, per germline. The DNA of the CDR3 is TGTGCCAGCTCACCACCCCGGACTAGCGGGAGAGGGCATGAGCAGTTCTTC. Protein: CASSPPRTSGRGHEQFF.

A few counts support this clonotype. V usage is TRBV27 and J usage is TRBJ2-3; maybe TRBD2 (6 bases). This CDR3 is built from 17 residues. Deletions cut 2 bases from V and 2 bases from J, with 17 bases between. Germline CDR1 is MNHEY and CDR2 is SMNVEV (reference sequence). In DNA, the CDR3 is TGTGCCAGCAGTTTAACGGGGGTGGCCCCCCTCACAGATACGCAGTATTTT. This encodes CASSLTGVAPLTDTQYF.

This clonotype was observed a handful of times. The CDR3 here is CASSYGVSHGYTF. In nucleotides, the CDR3 is TGTGCCAGCAGTTACGGGGTGAGCCATGGCTACACCTTC. The chain couples TRBV6-2 or TRBV6-3 to TRBJ1-2; D call uncertain. V was cut by 2 bases and J by 6 bases, with 10 bases left in between. In germline, CDR1 is MNHEY, CDR2 SVGEGT. This CDR3 is 13 amino acids long.

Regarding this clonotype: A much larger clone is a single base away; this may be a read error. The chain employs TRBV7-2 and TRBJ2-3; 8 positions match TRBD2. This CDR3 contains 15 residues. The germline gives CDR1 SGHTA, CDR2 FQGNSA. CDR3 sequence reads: CASSQGLVAADAQYF. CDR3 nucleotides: TGTGCCAGCAGCCAGGGACTAGTGGCAGCAGATGCGCAGTATTTT. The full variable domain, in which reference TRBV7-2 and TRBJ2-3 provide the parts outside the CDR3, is GAGVSQSPSNKVTEKGKDVELRCDPISGHTALYWYRQSLGQGLEFLIYFQGNSAPDKSGLPSDRFSAERTGGSVSTLTIQRTQQEDSAVYLCASSQGLVAADAQYFGPGTRLTVL.